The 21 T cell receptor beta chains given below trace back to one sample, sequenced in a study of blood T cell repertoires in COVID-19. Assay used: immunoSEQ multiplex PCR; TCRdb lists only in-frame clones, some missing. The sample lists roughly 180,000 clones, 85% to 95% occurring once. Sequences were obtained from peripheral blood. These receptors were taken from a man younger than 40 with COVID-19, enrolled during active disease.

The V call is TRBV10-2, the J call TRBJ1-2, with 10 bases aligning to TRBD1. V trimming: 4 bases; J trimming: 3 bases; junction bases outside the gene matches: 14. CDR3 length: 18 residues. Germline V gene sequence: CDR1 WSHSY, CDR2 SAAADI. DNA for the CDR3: TGCGCCAGCAGTGTCCGGACCACCGGGACAGGGGCGGACTATGGCTACACCTTC. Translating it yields CASSVRTTGTGADYGYTF.

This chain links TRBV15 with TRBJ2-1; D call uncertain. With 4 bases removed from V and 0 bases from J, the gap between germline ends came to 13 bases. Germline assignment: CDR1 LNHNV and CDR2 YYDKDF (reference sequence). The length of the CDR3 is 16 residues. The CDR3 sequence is CATSIRGESSYNEQFF. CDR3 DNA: TGTGCCACCAGCATTAGAGGAGAGAGCTCCTACAATGAGCAGTTCTTC.

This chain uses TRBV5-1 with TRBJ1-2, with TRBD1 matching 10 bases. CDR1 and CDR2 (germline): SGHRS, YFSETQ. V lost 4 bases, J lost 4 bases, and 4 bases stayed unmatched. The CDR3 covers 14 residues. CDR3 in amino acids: CASSLGQGSYGYTF. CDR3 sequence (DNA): TGCGCCAGCAGCCTGGGACAGGGGTCCTATGGCTACACCTTC.

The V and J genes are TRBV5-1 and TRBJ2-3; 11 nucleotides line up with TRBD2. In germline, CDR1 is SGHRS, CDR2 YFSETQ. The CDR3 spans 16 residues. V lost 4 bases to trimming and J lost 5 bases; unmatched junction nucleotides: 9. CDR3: CASSTLSGGVGDTQYF. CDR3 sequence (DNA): TGCGCCAGCAGCACCCTTAGCGGGGGGGTCGGAGATACGCAGTATTTT.

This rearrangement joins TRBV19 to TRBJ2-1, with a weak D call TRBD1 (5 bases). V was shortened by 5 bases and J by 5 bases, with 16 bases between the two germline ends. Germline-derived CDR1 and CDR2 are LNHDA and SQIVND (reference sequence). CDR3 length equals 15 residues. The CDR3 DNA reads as TGTGCCAGTAGTCGACAGACCCTTATTAACAATGAGCAGTTCTTC. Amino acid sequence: CASSRQTLINNEQFF.

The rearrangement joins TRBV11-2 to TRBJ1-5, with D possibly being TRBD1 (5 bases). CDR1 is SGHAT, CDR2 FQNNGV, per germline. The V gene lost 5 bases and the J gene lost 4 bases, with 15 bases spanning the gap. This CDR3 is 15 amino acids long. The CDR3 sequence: CASSPTAGGNQPQHF. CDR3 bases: TGTGCCAGCAGCCCGACTGCGGGGGGAAATCAGCCCCAGCATTTT.

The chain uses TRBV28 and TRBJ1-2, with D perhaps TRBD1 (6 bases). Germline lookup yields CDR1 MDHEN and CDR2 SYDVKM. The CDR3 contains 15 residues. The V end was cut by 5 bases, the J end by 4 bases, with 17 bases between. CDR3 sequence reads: CASSPTQGKLYGYTF. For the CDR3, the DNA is TGTGCCAGCAGTCCAACGCAGGGGAAACTCTATGGCTACACCTTC.

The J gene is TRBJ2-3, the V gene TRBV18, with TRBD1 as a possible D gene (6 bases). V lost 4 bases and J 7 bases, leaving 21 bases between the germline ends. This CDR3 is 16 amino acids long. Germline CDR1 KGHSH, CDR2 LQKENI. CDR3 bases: TGTGCCAGCTCACAAGTACCGGACAGACGAGTGTATACGCAGTATTTT. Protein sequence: CASSQVPDRRVYTQYF.

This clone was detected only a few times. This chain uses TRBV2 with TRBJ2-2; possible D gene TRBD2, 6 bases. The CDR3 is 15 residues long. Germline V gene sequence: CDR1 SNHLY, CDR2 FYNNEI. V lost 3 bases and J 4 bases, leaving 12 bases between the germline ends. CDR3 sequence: CASSDYGGGTGELFF. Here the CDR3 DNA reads TGTGCCAGCAGTGATTACGGGGGAGGCACCGGGGAGCTGTTTTTT.

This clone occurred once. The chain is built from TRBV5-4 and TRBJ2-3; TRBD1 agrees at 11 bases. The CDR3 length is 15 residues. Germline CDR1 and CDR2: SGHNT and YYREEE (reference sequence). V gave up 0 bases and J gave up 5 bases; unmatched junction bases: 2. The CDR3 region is CASSLGGQGGDTQYF. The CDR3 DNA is TGTGCCAGCAGCTTGGGGGGACAGGGGGGAGATACGCAGTATTTT.

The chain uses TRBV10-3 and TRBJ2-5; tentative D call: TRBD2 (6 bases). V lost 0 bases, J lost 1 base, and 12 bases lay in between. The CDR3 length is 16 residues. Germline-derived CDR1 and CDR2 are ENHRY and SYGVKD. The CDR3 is CAISESNAGTQETQYF. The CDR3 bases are TGTGCCATCAGTGAGTCCAACGCGGGGACCCAAGAGACCCAGTACTTC.

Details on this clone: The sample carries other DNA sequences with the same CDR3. The CDR3 DNA sequence: TGTGCCAGCAGCTTGGGACAGGGGGCGCAAGGCTACACCTTC. This encodes CASSLGQGAQGYTF. The rearrangement links TRBV5-6 to TRBJ1-2, with 10 bases matching TRBD1. V was pared by 0 bases and J by 8 bases, with 4 bases of the junction left unmatched. Germline lookup yields CDR1 SGHDT and CDR2 YYEEEE. This CDR3 comprises 14 residues. Using reference TRBV5-6 and TRBJ1-2 for the parts outside the CDR3, the full variable domain is DAGVTQSPTHLIKTRGQQVTLRCSPKSGHDTVSWYQQALGQGPQFIFQYYEEEERQRGNFPDRFSGHQFPNYSSELNVNALLLGDSALYLCASSLGQGAQGYTFGSGTRLTVV.

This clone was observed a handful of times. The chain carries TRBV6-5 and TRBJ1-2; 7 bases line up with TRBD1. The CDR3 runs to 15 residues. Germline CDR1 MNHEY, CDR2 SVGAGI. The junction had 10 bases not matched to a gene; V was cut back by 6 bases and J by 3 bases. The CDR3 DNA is TGTGCCAGCAGCCTCGACCGGGACAGCCACTATGGCTACACCTTC. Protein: CASSLDRDSHYGYTF.

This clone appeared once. The CDR3 here is CASSSQVGPETQYF. CDR3 nucleotide sequence: TGTGCCAGCAGTTCCCAGGTTGGGCCGGAGACCCAGTACTTC. The rearrangement uses TRBV6-5 and TRBJ2-5; no clear D gene. CDR3 size: 14 residues. Germline assignment: CDR1 MNHEY and CDR2 SVGAGI. The V gene lost 4 bases and the J gene lost 5 bases, with 14 bases spanning the gap.

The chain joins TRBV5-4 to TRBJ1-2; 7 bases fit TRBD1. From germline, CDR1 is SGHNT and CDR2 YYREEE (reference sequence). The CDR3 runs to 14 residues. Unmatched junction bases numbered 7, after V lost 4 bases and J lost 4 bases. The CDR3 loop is CASSQDRTSYGYTF. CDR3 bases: TGTGCCAGCAGCCAGGACAGGACTTCCTATGGCTACACCTTC.

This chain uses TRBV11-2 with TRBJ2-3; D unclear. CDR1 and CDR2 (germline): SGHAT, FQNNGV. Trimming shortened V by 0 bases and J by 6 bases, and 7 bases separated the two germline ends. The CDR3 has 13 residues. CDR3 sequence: CASSLDMADTQYF. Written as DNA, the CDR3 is TGTGCCAGCAGCTTAGATATGGCTGATACGCAGTATTTT.

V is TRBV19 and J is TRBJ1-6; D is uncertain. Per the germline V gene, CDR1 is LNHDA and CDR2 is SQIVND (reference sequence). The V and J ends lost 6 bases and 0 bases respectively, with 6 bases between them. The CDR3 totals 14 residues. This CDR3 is CASSPFSYNSPLHF. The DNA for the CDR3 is TGTGCCAGTAGCCCCTTCTCCTATAATTCACCCCTCCACTTT.

CDR3 residues: CASSQGSGTGSHGYTF. Here the CDR3 DNA reads TGTGCCAGCAGCCAGGGGTCCGGGACAGGGAGCCATGGCTACACCTTC. The chain joins TRBV3-1 (or the pseudogene TRBV3-2) to TRBJ1-2; 9 bases are shared with TRBD1. CDR1 is LGHDT, CDR2 YNNKEL, per germline (reference sequence). V was pared by 3 bases and J by 6 bases, with 11 bases of the junction left unmatched. CDR3 size: 16 residues.

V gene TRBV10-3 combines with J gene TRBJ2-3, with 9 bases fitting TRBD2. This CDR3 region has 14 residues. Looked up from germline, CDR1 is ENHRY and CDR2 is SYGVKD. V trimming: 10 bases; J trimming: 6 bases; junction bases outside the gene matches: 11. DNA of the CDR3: TGTGCCACTTCGAAGGGACTAGCCTCTGATACGCAGTATTTT. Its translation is CATSKGLASDTQYF.

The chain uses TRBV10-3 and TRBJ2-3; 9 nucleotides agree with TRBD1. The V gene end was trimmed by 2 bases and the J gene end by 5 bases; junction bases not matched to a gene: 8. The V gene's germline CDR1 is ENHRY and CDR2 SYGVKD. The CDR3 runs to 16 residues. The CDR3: CAISERLDRGGDTQYF. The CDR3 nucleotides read TGTGCCATCAGTGAGCGACTGGACAGGGGAGGAGATACGCAGTATTTT.

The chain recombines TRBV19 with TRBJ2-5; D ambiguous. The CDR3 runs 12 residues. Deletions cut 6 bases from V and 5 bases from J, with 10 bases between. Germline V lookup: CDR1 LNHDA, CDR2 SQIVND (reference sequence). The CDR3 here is CASRQSGETQYF. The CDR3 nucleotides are TGTGCCAGTAGACAGAGTGGTGAGACCCAGTACTTC.